One and the same sample provided the 9 T cell receptor beta chains below, sequenced in a study of T cell changes during pregnancy in multiple sclerosis. The table came from immunoSEQ multiplex PCR; TCRdb's copy has only in-frame clones and leaves some out. Among about 57,000 clones listed, roughly 93% were seen once. This specimen consisted of peripheral blood, obtained after pregnancy. The source of these receptors is a female donor with multiple sclerosis, enrolled in a pregnancy study.

V gene TRBV6-5 combines with J gene TRBJ1-5; TRBD1 is a possible D gene (6 bases). Between the trimmed V and J ends, which lost 4 bases and 4 bases, there was a span of 11 bases. The germline V gene has CDR1 MNHEY and CDR2 SVGAGI. This CDR3 spans 14 amino acids. The CDR3 sequence: CASSSGTHNQPQHF. The CDR3 DNA reads as TGTGCCAGCAGTTCCGGGACACATAATCAGCCCCAGCATTTT.

The chain uses TRBV7-9 and TRBJ2-3, with TRBD2 identical over 9 bases. The ends lost 3 bases at V and 5 bases at J; junction bases unmatched: 12. Per germline, CDR1 SEHNR and CDR2 FQNEAQ (reference sequence). The CDR3 sequence is 17 residues long. CDR3 in DNA: TGTGCCAGCAGCTTTTCCTTGGGTAGCGGGAGTGGAGATACGCAGTATTTT. This gives the protein CASSFSLGSGSGDTQYF.

J is TRBJ2-7 and V is TRBV27; 7 bases fit TRBD1. CDR1 and CDR2 from the germline V gene are MNHEY and SMNVEV (reference sequence). Germline trimming cut 5 bases from V and 2 bases from J; bases unmatched to any gene: 6. The CDR3 is made up of 14 amino acids. The CDR3 sequence is CASSGRDSPYEQYF. CDR3 coding DNA: TGTGCCAGCAGTGGCCGGGACAGCCCCTACGAGCAGTACTTC.

The V gene is TRBV30, the J gene TRBJ1-2; TRBD1 might be the D (5 bases). In germline, CDR1 is GTSNPN, CDR2 SVGIG (reference sequence). V was trimmed by 5 bases and J by 4 bases, leaving 23 bases between them. CDR3 size: 16 residues. The CDR3 sequence is CAWGGKQVFGIYGYTF. The CDR3 bases are TGTGCCTGGGGGGGGAAACAGGTTTTCGGGATCTATGGCTACACCTTC.

The chain carries TRBV6-5 and TRBJ2-7; 11 bases match TRBD1. V dropped 4 bases and J dropped 4; count of bases not matched to a gene: 9. CDR3 size: 16 residues. CDR1 and CDR2 from the germline V gene are MNHEY and SVGAGI. The DNA for the CDR3 is TGTGCCAGCAGTTCCCGGACAGGGGGCATAGGGTACGAGCAGTACTTC. As protein: CASSSRTGGIGYEQYF.

V is TRBV30 and J is TRBJ2-1; D is undetermined. The CDR3 runs to 13 residues. CDR1 and CDR2 from the germline V gene are GTSNPN and SVGIG (reference sequence). Trimming left V 2 bases short and J 4 bases short, with 9 bases between. The CDR3 coding sequence is TGTGCCTGGAGTAGCCCCTCATACAATGAGCAGTTCTTC. Its protein product is CAWSSPSYNEQFF.

The chain uses TRBV15 and TRBJ2-6, with TRBD1 matching over 8 bases. The CDR3 contains 16 residues. Per the germline V gene, CDR1 is LNHNV and CDR2 is YYDKDF (reference sequence). Trimming removed 1 base from V and 4 bases from J; junction bases left unmatched: 3. CDR3 DNA sequence: TGTGCCACCAGCAGAGGGACAGGGCCCGGGGCCAACGTCCTGACTTTC. This sequence encodes CATSRGTGPGANVLTF. Looking up the rest from reference TRBV15 and TRBJ2-6 gives the full variable domain: DAMVIQNPRYQVTQFGKPVTLSCSQTLNHNVMYWYQQKSSQAPKLLFHYYDKDFNNEADTPDNFQSRRPNTSFCFLDIRSPGLGDTAMYLCATSRGTGPGANVLTFGAGSRLTVL.

V and J are TRBV11-2 and TRBJ2-3, with D unclear. CDR1 SGHAT and CDR2 FQNNGV come from the germline V gene. This CDR3 is built from 15 residues. Trimming shortened V by 1 base and J by 0 bases, and 8 bases separated the two germline ends. For the CDR3, the DNA is TGTGCCAGCAGCTTAGGCTATGCTAGCACAGATACGCAGTATTTT. It translates to CASSLGYASTDTQYF.

This sequence joins TRBV4-3 and TRBJ2-1; 8 bases are shared with TRBD1. After removal of 0 bases from V and 12 bases from J, the junction contained 19 bases not matched to a gene. The CDR3 is 18 amino acids. Looked up from germline, CDR1 is LGHNA and CDR2 is YSLEER. CDR3 coding DNA: TGCGCCAGCAGCCAAGAATGGTCAGGGGGCGCCCCGTTGGTATGGCAGTTCTTC. Its protein is CASSQEWSGGAPLVWQFF.